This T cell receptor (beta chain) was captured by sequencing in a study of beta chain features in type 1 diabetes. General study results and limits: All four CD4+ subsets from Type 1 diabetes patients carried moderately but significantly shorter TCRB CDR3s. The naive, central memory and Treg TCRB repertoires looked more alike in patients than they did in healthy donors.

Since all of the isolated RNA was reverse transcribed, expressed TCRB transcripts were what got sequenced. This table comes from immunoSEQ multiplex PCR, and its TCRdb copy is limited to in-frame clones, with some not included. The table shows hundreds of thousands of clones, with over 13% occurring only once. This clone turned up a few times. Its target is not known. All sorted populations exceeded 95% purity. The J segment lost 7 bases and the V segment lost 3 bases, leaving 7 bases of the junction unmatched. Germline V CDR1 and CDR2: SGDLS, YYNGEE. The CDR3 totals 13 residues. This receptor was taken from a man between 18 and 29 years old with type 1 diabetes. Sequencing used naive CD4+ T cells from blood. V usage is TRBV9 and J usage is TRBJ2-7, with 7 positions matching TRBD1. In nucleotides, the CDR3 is TGTGCCAGCAGCGCGACAGGGTCGGGGGAGCAGTACTTC. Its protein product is CASSATGSGEQYF.